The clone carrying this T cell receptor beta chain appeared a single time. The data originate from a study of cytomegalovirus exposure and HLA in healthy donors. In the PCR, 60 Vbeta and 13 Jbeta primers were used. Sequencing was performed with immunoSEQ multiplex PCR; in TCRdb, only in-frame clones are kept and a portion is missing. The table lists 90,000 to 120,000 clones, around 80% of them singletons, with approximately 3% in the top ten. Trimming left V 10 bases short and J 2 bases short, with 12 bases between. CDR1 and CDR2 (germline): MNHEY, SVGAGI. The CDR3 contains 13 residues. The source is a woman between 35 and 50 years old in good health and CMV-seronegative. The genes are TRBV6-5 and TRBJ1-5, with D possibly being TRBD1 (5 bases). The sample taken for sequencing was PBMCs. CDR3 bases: TGTGCCACCAGGGCCGGGGGCAATCAGCCCCAGCATTTT. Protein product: CATRAGGNQPQHF.